The clone carrying this T cell receptor (beta chain) was found a few times. This entry is derived from a study of blood T cell repertoires in COVID-19. Across the whole study: Sites in the United States, Italy and Spain provided acute and convalescent COVID-19 samples.

This CDR3 is built from 13 residues. V was trimmed by 6 bases and J by 1 base, leaving 9 bases between them. Under the authors' procedure: The authors estimated nucleated cell counts from reference gene primer amplification. Clones were sequenced by immunoSEQ multiplex PCR, and TCRdb holds only the in-frame ones, with some missing. That table furnishes V, J and clone size, whereas the DNA furnished D and trimming. The sample yields approximately 230,000 clones, about 80% seen once. The gene calls are TRBV12-3 or TRBV12-4 and TRBJ1-1, with D maybe TRBD1 (5 bases). This clonotype originated in a man aged 35-49 years who had recovered from COVID-19. The sample consisted of PBMCs or T cells enriched from blood (not recorded which). CDR3 coding DNA: TGTGCCAGCAGGATAGGACAGAACACTGAAGCTTTCTTT. Its translation is CASRIGQNTEAFF.